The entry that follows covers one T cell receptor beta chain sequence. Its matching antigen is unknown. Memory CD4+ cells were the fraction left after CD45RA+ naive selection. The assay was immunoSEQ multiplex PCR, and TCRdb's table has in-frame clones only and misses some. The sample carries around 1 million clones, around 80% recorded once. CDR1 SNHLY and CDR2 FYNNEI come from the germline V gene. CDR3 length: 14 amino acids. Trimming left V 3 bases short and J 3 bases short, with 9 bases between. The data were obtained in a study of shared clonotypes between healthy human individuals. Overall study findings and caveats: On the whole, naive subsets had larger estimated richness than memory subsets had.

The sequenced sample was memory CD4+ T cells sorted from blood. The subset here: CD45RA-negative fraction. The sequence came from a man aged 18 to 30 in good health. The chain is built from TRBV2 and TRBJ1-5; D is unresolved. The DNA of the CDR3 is TGTGCCAGCAGTGAGGACTCGAACAATCAGCCCCAGCATTTT. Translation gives CASSEDSNNQPQHF. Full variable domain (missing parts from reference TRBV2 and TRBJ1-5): EPEVTQTPSHQVTQMGQEVILRCVPISNHLYFYWYRQILGQKVEFLVSFYNNEISEKSEIFDDQFSVERPDGSNFTLKIRSTKLEDSAMYFCASSEDSNNQPQHFGDGTRLSIL.